This T cell receptor (beta chain) was sequenced during a study of blood T cell repertoires in COVID-19. Study-wide context: The study drew acute and convalescent COVID-19 samples from the United States, Italy and Spain. Sources were T cells, B-cell-depleted T cells, or PBMCs; the material itself was cDNA or gDNA.

Original handling: Nucleated cell counts were estimated from reference gene primer amplification. Sequencing was performed with immunoSEQ multiplex PCR; in TCRdb, only in-frame clones are kept and a portion is missing. The V and J calls and the clone size are those of that table, but D and trimming were determined from the DNA. Of 98,000 or so clones in the sample, 75% to 85% were seen once. This TCR came from a man between 60 and 75 years old with acute or convalescent COVID-19. The source material was peripheral blood.

The CDR3 bases are TGTGCCAGCAGCTTACGGACTAGCGCATACAATGAGCAGTTCTTC. Its translation: CASSLRTSAYNEQFF. V and J are TRBV7-3 and TRBJ2-1, with 9 bases identical to TRBD2. Trimming removed 2 bases from V and 4 bases from J; junction bases left unmatched: 3. The CDR3 length is 15 residues. Germline V lookup: CDR1 SGHTA, CDR2 FQGTGA.